The next 26 T cell receptor beta chains were all read from a single sample in a study of T cell responses to AZD1222 COVID-19 vaccine. TCRdb's copy holds only in-frame clones and misses some; the assay was immunoSEQ multiplex PCR. The sample contains 120,000 to 150,000 clones, around 90% of which appear only once. The material was peripheral blood, obtained on day 0 of AZD1222 vaccination. The receptors derive from an adult in good health.

Only one count was recorded for this clone. The chain is built from TRBV4-2 and TRBJ2-7; D is uncertain. The length of the CDR3 is 15 residues. The V gene lost 3 bases and the J gene lost 3 bases, with 15 bases spanning the gap. The germline gives CDR1 LGHNA, CDR2 YNFKEQ. CDR3 residues: CASSQAPTRNYEQYF. CDR3 nucleotide sequence: TGTGCCAGCAGCCAGGCCCCGACACGGAACTACGAGCAGTACTTC.

This sequence joins TRBV5-4 and TRBJ2-3; unclear D gene. Germline CDR1 SGHNT, CDR2 YYREEE (reference sequence). The CDR3 runs 15 residues. Trimming took off 2 bases at V and 2 bases at J, with 12 bases between the two ends. The CDR3 loop reads CASSFGVGSTDTQYF. CDR3 DNA: TGTGCCAGCAGCTTTGGGGTAGGGTCCACAGATACGCAGTATTTT.

The chain uses TRBV29-1 and TRBJ1-1; 8 nucleotides match TRBD1. There are 13 residues in the CDR3. Germline lookup yields CDR1 SQVTM and CDR2 ANQGSEA. The V segment lost 6 bases and the J segment 3 bases; nucleotides outside the gene matches: 6. CDR3 in amino acids: CSVGQGLDTEAFF. The CDR3 bases are TGCAGCGTCGGACAGGGATTGGACACTGAAGCTTTCTTT. The variable domain in full, with the rest retrieved from reference TRBV29-1 and TRBJ1-1, is SAVISQKPSRDICQRGTSLTIQCQVDSQVTMMFWYRQQPGQSLTLIATANQGSEATYESGFVIDKFPISRPNLTFSTLTVSNMSPEDSSIYLCSVGQGLDTEAFFGQGTRLTVV.

The chain has TRBV6-5 and TRBJ1-2, with TRBD1 identical over 7 bases. Germline CDR1 reads MNHEY; CDR2 reads SVGAGI. The CDR3 loop spans 16 amino acids. The V segment lost 3 bases and the J segment 3 bases; nucleotides outside the gene matches: 10. CDR3 sequence: CASSYRTGDGDYGYTF. CDR3 nucleotide sequence: TGTGCCAGCAGTTATCGGACAGGCGACGGTGACTATGGCTACACCTTC.

V is TRBV2 and J is TRBJ1-5; 9 bases match TRBD1. J lost 2 bases, V lost 8 bases, and 7 bases had no gene match. Looked up from germline, CDR1 is SNHLY and CDR2 is FYNNEI. The CDR3 sequence is 15 residues long. CDR3 sequence (DNA): TGTGCCAGCCAGGGACAGGGAAATCGCAATCAGCCCCAGCATTTT. This translates into CASQGQGNRNQPQHF. The full variable domain, completed using reference TRBV2 and TRBJ1-5, is EPEVTQTPSHQVTQMGQEVILRCVPISNHLYFYWYRQILGQKVEFLVSFYNNEISEKSEIFDDQFSVERPDGSNFTLKIRSTKLEDSAMYFCASQGQGNRNQPQHFGDGTRLSIL.

This chain links TRBV9 with TRBJ2-1; D is unresolved. V gave up 0 bases and J gave up 1 base, with 8 bases separating them. The germline CDR1 and CDR2 sequences are SGDLS and YYNGEE. The length of the CDR3 is 15 residues. CDR3 nucleotides: TGTGCCAGCAGCGTAGTTTCCACGTCCTACAATGAGCAGTTCTTC. It specifies CASSVVSTSYNEQFF.

The chain has TRBV19 and TRBJ2-7, with 11 bases aligning to TRBD2. CDR3 length: 16 residues. In germline, CDR1 is LNHDA, CDR2 SQIVND (reference sequence). V shed 4 bases, J shed 1 base, and the junction held 6 bases outside the gene matches. The chain's CDR3 is CASSTHLAGGSYEQYF. CDR3 nucleotide sequence: TGTGCCAGTAGTACTCACCTAGCGGGAGGTTCCTACGAGCAGTACTTC.

This chain uses TRBV28 with TRBJ2-1; tentative D call: TRBD2 (6 bases). Trimming cost V 8 bases and J 3 bases, with 11 bases left between them. Germline CDR1 and CDR2: MDHEN and SYDVKM. CDR3 length: 13 residues. For the CDR3, the DNA is TGTGCCAGCGGAGGGGAAGTCTACAATGAGCAGTTCTTC. This translates into CASGGEVYNEQFF.

The V gene is TRBV7-2, the J gene TRBJ1-3; TRBD1 matches at 8 bases. Germline V gives CDR1 SGHTA, CDR2 FQGNSA. After removal of 1 base from V and 3 bases from J, the junction contained 5 bases not matched to a gene. The CDR3 covers 16 residues. DNA for the CDR3: TGTGCCAGCAGCTTAGTGGGGACAGGCGGTGGAAACACCATATATTTT. Translation: CASSLVGTGGGNTIYF.

The CDR3 protein is CASSLGTGFPAEQFF. DNA of the CDR3: TGTGCCAGCAGTTTGGGCACCGGTTTCCCGGCTGAGCAGTTCTTC. The rearrangement links TRBV27 to TRBJ2-1; D call uncertain. Looked up from germline, CDR1 is MNHEY and CDR2 is SMNVEV (reference sequence). V gave up 3 bases and J gave up 9 bases, with 18 bases separating them. There are 15 residues in the CDR3.

This clone appeared many times. The rearrangement uses TRBV14 and TRBJ2-3; D is unresolved. The CDR3 extends over 17 amino acids. The V gene's germline CDR1 is SGHDN and CDR2 FVKESK. V lost 1 base to trimming and J lost 2 bases, with 16 bases between them. CDR3 nucleotide sequence: TGTGCCAGCAGCCAAGGGGCATCCTACCCCCCCACAGATACGCAGTATTTT. It yields the protein CASSQGASYPPTDTQYF.

The rearrangement links TRBV6-5 to TRBJ1-5, with 7 bases aligning to TRBD1. Per germline, CDR1 MNHEY and CDR2 SVGAGI. This CDR3 has 14 amino acids. With V trimmed by 2 bases and J by 6 bases, 4 bases remained unmatched. The CDR3 loop reads CASSYDRVGQPQHF. The DNA for the CDR3 is TGTGCCAGCAGTTACGACAGGGTCGGTCAGCCCCAGCATTTT.

The rearrangement links TRBV27 to TRBJ2-1, with TRBD2 identical over 8 bases. V lost 3 bases to trimming and J lost 7 bases; unmatched junction nucleotides: 14. CDR1 and CDR2 from the germline V gene are MNHEY and SMNVEV (reference sequence). This CDR3 comprises 17 residues. CDR3 DNA sequence: TGTGCCAGCAGTTTGTATCCACCCGGGGGGGGAAAGAATGAGCAGTTCTTC. Its translation: CASSLYPPGGGKNEQFF.

The chain is built from TRBV14 and TRBJ2-5; D is uncertain. V gave up 3 bases and J gave up 1 base, with 3 bases separating them. Germline V lookup: CDR1 SGHDN, CDR2 FVKESK. This CDR3 has 12 residues. The CDR3 region is CASSHPQETQYF. CDR3 DNA sequence: TGTGCCAGCAGCCACCCCCAAGAGACCCAGTACTTC.

A word on this clone: Other DNA sequences in the sample encode the same CDR3. The V gene is TRBV7-2, the J gene TRBJ1-4; no firm D call. V lost 1 base to trimming and J lost 3 bases, with 6 bases between them. The CDR3 runs to 14 residues. Germline loops: CDR1 SGHTA, CDR2 FQGNSA. The CDR3 sequence: CASSLGRSNEKLFF. In DNA form, the CDR3 reads TGTGCCAGCAGCTTAGGCAGATCTAATGAAAAACTGTTTTTT.

The chain couples TRBV4-3 to TRBJ2-3; D remains ambiguous. The CDR3 is made up of 15 amino acids. Germline CDR1 LGHNA, CDR2 YSLEER. The germline V and J ends were trimmed by 1 base and 3 bases, with 11 bases remaining between them. The DNA for the CDR3 is TGCGCCAGCAGCCAAGGTTATCTCGGGACAGATACGCAGTATTTT. Encoded protein: CASSQGYLGTDTQYF.

The chain combines TRBV19 with TRBJ1-5; 8 bases align to TRBD1. The CDR3 has 16 residues. J was trimmed by 2 bases and V by 5 bases; bases with no gene match: 8. Germline lookup yields CDR1 LNHDA and CDR2 SQIVND (reference sequence). CDR3 in DNA: TGTGCCAGTAGTTCCGACGCAGGGGGCCGCAATCAGCCCCAGCATTTT. Its translation: CASSSDAGGRNQPQHF.

In this sample, this clone turned up once. The chain joins TRBV28 to TRBJ2-3; 7 bases line up with TRBD1. This CDR3 contains 12 residues. J was trimmed by 11 bases and V by 6 bases; bases with no gene match: 8. CDR1 is MDHEN, CDR2 SYDVKM, per germline. CDR3 loop: CASSQDRVGQYF. CDR3 coding DNA: TGTGCCAGCAGCCAAGACAGGGTGGGGCAGTATTTT.

The V and J genes are TRBV11-2 and TRBJ2-7; 7 nucleotides align to TRBD1. The CDR3 is 16 residues long. From germline, CDR1 is SGHAT and CDR2 FQNNGV. The ends lost 5 bases at V and 2 bases at J; junction bases unmatched: 12. CDR3 loop: CASSRTVDRATYEQYF. As DNA, the CDR3 is TGTGCCAGCAGCCGCACAGTAGACAGGGCTACCTACGAGCAGTACTTC.

The chain is built from TRBV6-6 and TRBJ1-4; tentative D call: TRBD1 (5 bases). CDR3 length: 17 residues. Germline values: CDR1 MNHNY, CDR2 SVGAGI (reference sequence). The V gene lost 5 bases and the J gene lost 0 bases, with 16 bases spanning the gap. The CDR3 DNA is TGTGCCAGCAGTCCCCGAGGGGCACCTGCAACTAATGAAAAACTGTTTTTT. Translating gives CASSPRGAPATNEKLFF.

The chain's CDR3 is CASSYAAEYSNQPQHF. The CDR3 nucleotides are TGTGCCAGCAGTTACGCGGCAGAATATAGCAATCAGCCCCAGCATTTT. This chain links TRBV6-2 or TRBV6-3 with TRBJ1-5; D gene uncertain. The germline V and J ends were trimmed by 2 bases and 0 bases, with 11 bases remaining between them. The CDR3 is made up of 16 amino acids. Germline CDR1 is MNHEY and CDR2 is SVGEGT.

The chain employs TRBV28 and TRBJ2-7, with D possibly TRBD2 on 6 matching bases. Trimming removed 6 bases from V and 5 bases from J, with 17 bases in between. The CDR3 loop spans 14 amino acids. CDR1 is MDHEN, CDR2 SYDVKM, per germline. Written as DNA, the CDR3 is TGTGCCAGCAGGCCCCCAGGAGGGTTCCACGAGCAGTACTTC. It is translated as CASRPPGGFHEQYF.

This rearrangement joins TRBV18 to TRBJ1-1; D not resolved. V lost 1 base to trimming and J lost 5 bases, with 17 bases between them. The V gene's germline CDR1 is KGHSH and CDR2 LQKENI. The CDR3 spans 16 residues. CDR3: CASSPQRKGKNTEAFF. In nucleotides, the CDR3 is TGTGCCAGCTCACCACAACGTAAGGGAAAAAATACTGAAGCTTTCTTT.

CDR3 sequence reads: CASSQGSGRWYF. CDR3 nucleotide sequence: TGTGCCAGCAGCCAGGGGTCCGGAAGGTGGTACTTC. The chain employs TRBV7-9 and TRBJ2-7; D possibly corresponds to TRBD1 (6 bases). Germline values: CDR1 SEHNR, CDR2 FQNEAQ (reference sequence). The CDR3 runs to 12 residues. With 5 bases removed from V and 12 bases from J, the gap between germline ends came to 17 bases.

This sequence joins TRBV18 and TRBJ1-5; possibly TRBD1 for D (6 bases). Germline V gives CDR1 KGHSH, CDR2 LQKENI. The V gene lost 1 base and the J gene lost 0 bases, with 10 bases spanning the gap. The CDR3 sequence is 16 residues long. The chain's CDR3 is CASSPLGTNSNQPQHF. The CDR3 region has the DNA TGTGCCAGCTCACCACTGGGGACAAATAGCAATCAGCCCCAGCATTTT. Filled out from reference TRBV18 and TRBJ1-5, the complete variable domain reads NAGVMQNPRHLVRRRGQEARLRCSPMKGHSHVYWYRQLPEEGLKFMVYLQKENIIDESGMPKERFSAEFPKEGPSILRIQQVVRGDSAAYFCASSPLGTNSNQPQHFGDGTRLSIL.

This chain's CDR3 is CASRGFTNIQYF. In DNA form, the CDR3 reads TGCGCCAGCAGGGGGTTTACAAACATTCAGTACTTC. V gene TRBV5-1 combines with J gene TRBJ2-4; D is ambiguous. Trimming stripped 5 bases from V and 6 bases from J, with 9 bases between. CDR3 length: 12 residues. Germline CDR1 and CDR2: SGHRS and YFSETQ.